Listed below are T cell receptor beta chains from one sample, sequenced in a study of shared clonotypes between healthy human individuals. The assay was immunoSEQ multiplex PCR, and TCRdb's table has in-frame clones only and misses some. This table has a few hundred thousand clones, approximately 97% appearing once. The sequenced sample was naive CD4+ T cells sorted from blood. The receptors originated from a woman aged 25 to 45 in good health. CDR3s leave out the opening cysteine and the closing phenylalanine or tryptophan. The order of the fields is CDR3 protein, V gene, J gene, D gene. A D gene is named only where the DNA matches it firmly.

CDR3aa: ASTNPGIRAGELF
v_gene: TRBV19
j_gene: TRBJ2-2
d_gene: NA

CDR3aa: ASSPQSSGGLGTGELF
v_gene: TRBV18
j_gene: TRBJ2-2
d_gene: TRBD2

CDR3aa: ASSSTGGASYEQY
v_gene: TRBV7-3
j_gene: TRBJ2-7
d_gene: TRBD1

CDR3aa: ASSLAGQTYEQY
v_gene: TRBV5-1
j_gene: TRBJ2-7
d_gene: NA

CDR3aa: AIRLTGMDEQF
v_gene: TRBV10-3
j_gene: TRBJ2-1
d_gene: TRBD1

CDR3aa: ASSPPEGYGYT
v_gene: TRBV2
j_gene: TRBJ1-2
d_gene: NA

CDR3aa: ASSVAGGPVSGELF
v_gene: TRBV9
j_gene: TRBJ2-2
d_gene: NA

CDR3aa: ASHTQDFRYEQY
v_gene: TRBV28
j_gene: TRBJ2-7
d_gene: NA

CDR3aa: ASSFLGLASEQY
v_gene: TRBV7-2
j_gene: TRBJ2-7
d_gene: TRBD2

CDR3aa: ASSVGRQGGTEAF
v_gene: TRBV5-1
j_gene: TRBJ1-1
d_gene: NA

CDR3aa: ASSLQGTSYGYT
v_gene: TRBV7-9
j_gene: TRBJ1-2
d_gene: NA

CDR3aa: ASSPRTSGGNPTDTQY
v_gene: TRBV4-1
j_gene: TRBJ2-3
d_gene: TRBD2

CDR3aa: ASIPGEMAQETQY
v_gene: TRBV28
j_gene: TRBJ2-5
d_gene: NA

CDR3aa: ASSVWSGEKLF
v_gene: TRBV9
j_gene: TRBJ1-4
d_gene: NA

CDR3aa: ASSYDLTKNIQY
v_gene: TRBV6-6
j_gene: TRBJ2-4
d_gene: NA

CDR3aa: ASSVEYYNTEAF
v_gene: TRBV9
j_gene: TRBJ1-1
d_gene: NA

CDR3aa: ASSSPGQKYEQY
v_gene: TRBV7-9
j_gene: TRBJ2-7
d_gene: TRBD1

CDR3aa: ASRARGASYEQY
v_gene: TRBV28
j_gene: TRBJ2-7
d_gene: NA

CDR3aa: ATSRDERNTGELF
v_gene: TRBV15
j_gene: TRBJ2-2
d_gene: NA

CDR3aa: ASSQVRENGYT
v_gene: TRBV4-1
j_gene: TRBJ1-2
d_gene: NA

CDR3aa: ASGDRADQPQH
v_gene: TRBV6-1
j_gene: TRBJ1-5
d_gene: TRBD1

CDR3aa: ASRRGGISYNEQF
v_gene: TRBV5-1
j_gene: TRBJ2-1
d_gene: NA

CDR3aa: ASSSGLLYEQY
v_gene: TRBV5-1
j_gene: TRBJ2-7
d_gene: NA

CDR3aa: ASRPQGQDGYT
v_gene: TRBV6-5
j_gene: TRBJ1-2
d_gene: NA

CDR3aa: ASSLERQGAYEQY
v_gene: TRBV27
j_gene: TRBJ2-7
d_gene: NA

CDR3aa: ASSAITGASYEQY
v_gene: TRBV28
j_gene: TRBJ2-7
d_gene: TRBD1

CDR3aa: ASTLISGAVNSPLH
v_gene: TRBV27
j_gene: TRBJ1-6
d_gene: NA

CDR3aa: SAGPPYEQY
v_gene: TRBV20-1
j_gene: TRBJ2-7
d_gene: NA

CDR3aa: ASSTQTKANEQF
v_gene: TRBV7-8
j_gene: TRBJ2-1
d_gene: NA

CDR3aa: ASRKTGLSNQPQH
v_gene: TRBV19
j_gene: TRBJ1-5
d_gene: TRBD1

CDR3aa: ASSSGDGTRRAF
v_gene: TRBV28
j_gene: TRBJ1-1
d_gene: NA

CDR3aa: ASSLSGDIRNTEAF
v_gene: TRBV7-9
j_gene: TRBJ1-1
d_gene: NA

CDR3aa: SASRLNEQF
v_gene: TRBV20-1
j_gene: TRBJ2-1
d_gene: NA

CDR3aa: ASSLPTTRFNEQY
v_gene: TRBV5-4
j_gene: TRBJ2-7
d_gene: NA

CDR3aa: SVERGRGGEQY
v_gene: TRBV29-1
j_gene: TRBJ2-5
d_gene: NA

CDR3aa: APSEQY
v_gene: TRBV23-1
j_gene: TRBJ2-7
d_gene: NA

CDR3aa: ASRRTSDTQY
v_gene: TRBV6-1
j_gene: TRBJ2-3
d_gene: NA

CDR3aa: ASSPGAGETYEQY
v_gene: TRBV18
j_gene: TRBJ2-7
d_gene: NA

CDR3aa: ASSVGAGVSGGELF
v_gene: TRBV19
j_gene: TRBJ2-2
d_gene: TRBD2

CDR3aa: ASSYSIGGGQPQH
v_gene: TRBV6-5
j_gene: TRBJ1-5
d_gene: NA

CDR3aa: ASSFSGSGTGELF
v_gene: TRBV10-1
j_gene: TRBJ2-2
d_gene: TRBD2